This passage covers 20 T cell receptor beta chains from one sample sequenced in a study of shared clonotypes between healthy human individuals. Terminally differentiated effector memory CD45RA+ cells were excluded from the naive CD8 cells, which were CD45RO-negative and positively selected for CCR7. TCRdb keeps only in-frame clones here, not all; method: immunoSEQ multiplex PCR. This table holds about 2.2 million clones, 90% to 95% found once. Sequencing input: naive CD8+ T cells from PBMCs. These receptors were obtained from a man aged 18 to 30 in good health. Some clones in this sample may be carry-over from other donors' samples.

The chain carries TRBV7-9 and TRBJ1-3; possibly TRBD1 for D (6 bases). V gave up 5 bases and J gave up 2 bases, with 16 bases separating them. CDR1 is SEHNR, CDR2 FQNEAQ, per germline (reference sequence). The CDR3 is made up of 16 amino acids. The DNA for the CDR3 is TGTGCCAGCAGCCCTCCGACAGGATCTCCTGGAAACACCATATATTTT. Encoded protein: CASSPPTGSPGNTIYF.

The CDR3 DNA reads TGTGCCAGCAGGGGACCAACCACCACAGATACGCAGTATTTT. The encoded protein is CASRGPTTTDTQYF. The chain combines TRBV7-9 with TRBJ2-3, with D perhaps matching TRBD1 or TRBD2 (5 bases each). Trimming took 6 bases from V and 2 from J, leaving 12 bases between them. Germline V gene data show CDR1 as SEHNR and CDR2 as FQNEAQ (reference sequence). CDR3 length: 14 amino acids.

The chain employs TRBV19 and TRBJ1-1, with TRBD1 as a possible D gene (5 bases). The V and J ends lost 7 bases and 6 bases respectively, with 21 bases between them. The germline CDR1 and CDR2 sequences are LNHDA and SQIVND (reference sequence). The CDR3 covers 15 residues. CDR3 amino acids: CASIAMGRLRAEAFF. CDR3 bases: TGTGCCAGTATTGCTATGGGGCGATTGCGGGCTGAAGCTTTCTTT. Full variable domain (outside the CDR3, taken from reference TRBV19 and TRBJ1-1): DGGITQSPKYLFRKEGQNVTLSCEQNLNHDAMYWYRQDPGQGLRLIYYSQIVNDFQKGDIAEGYSVSREKKESFPLTVTSAQKNPTAFYLCASIAMGRLRAEAFFGQGTRLTVV.

The CDR3 loop reads CASSSRQDKWGEKLFF. The CDR3 DNA follows: TGTGCCAGCAGCTCCAGACAGGACAAATGGGGAGAAAAACTGTTTTTT. This chain joins TRBV11-2 and TRBJ1-4; TRBD1 might be the D (6 bases). This CDR3 spans 16 amino acids. V lost 4 bases and J 8 bases, leaving 20 bases between the germline ends. Per the germline V gene, CDR1 is SGHAT and CDR2 is FQNNGV.

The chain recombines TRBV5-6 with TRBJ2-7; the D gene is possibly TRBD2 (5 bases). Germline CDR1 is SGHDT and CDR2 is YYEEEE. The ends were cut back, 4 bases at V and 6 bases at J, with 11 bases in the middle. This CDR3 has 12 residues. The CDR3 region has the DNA TGTGCCAGCAGCACGAGCCGGGGCGAGCAGTACTTC. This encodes CASSTSRGEQYF.

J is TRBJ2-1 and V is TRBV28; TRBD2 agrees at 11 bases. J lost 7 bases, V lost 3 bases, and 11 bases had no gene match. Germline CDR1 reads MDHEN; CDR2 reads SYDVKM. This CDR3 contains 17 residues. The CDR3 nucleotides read TGTGCCAGCAGTTTCCCCCTAGCGGGAGGAAACCTAAATGAGCAGTTCTTC. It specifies CASSFPLAGGNLNEQFF.

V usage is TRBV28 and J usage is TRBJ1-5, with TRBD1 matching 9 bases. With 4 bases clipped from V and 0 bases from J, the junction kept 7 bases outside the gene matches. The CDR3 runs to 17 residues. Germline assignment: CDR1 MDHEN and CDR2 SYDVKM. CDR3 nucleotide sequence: TGTGCCAGCAGTTCTTTAAGACAGGGGGGTAGCAATCAGCCCCAGCATTTT. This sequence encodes CASSSLRQGGSNQPQHF. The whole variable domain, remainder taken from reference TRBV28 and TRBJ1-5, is DVKVTQSSRYLVKRTGEKVFLECVQDMDHENMFWYRQDPGLGLRLIYFSYDVKMKEKGDIPEGYSVSREKKERFSLILESASTNQTSMYLCASSSLRQGGSNQPQHFGDGTRLSIL.

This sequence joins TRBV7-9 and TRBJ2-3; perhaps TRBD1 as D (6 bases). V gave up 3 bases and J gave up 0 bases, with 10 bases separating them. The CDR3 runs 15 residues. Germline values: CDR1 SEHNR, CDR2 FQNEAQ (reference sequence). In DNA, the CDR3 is TGTGCCAGCAGCTTCCAGGACAGAAGCACAGATACGCAGTATTTT. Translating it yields CASSFQDRSTDTQYF.

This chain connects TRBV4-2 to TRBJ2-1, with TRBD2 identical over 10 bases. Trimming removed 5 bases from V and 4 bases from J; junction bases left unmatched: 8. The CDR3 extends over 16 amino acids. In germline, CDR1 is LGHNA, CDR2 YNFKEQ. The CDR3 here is CASSLSSGRGYNEQFF. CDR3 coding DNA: TGTGCCAGCAGCTTATCCAGCGGGAGGGGATACAATGAGCAGTTCTTC.

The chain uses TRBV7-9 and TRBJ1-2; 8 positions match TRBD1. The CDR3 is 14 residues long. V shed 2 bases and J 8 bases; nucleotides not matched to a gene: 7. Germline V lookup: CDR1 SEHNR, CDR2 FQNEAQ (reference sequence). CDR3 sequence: CASSLSGQGGGYTF. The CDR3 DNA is TGTGCCAGCAGCTTATCCGGACAGGGTGGGGGCTACACCTTC.

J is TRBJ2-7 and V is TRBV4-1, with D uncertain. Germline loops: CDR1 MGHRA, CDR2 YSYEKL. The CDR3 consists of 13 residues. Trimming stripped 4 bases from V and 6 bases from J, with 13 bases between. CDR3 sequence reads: CASSRLEPVEQYF. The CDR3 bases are TGCGCCAGCAGCCGATTAGAGCCTGTCGAGCAGTACTTC.

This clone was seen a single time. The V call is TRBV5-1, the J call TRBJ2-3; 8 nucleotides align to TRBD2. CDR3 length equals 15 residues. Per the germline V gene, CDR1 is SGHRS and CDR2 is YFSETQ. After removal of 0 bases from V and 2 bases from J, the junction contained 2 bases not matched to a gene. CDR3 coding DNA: TGCGCCAGCAGCTTGGCCGGGGGGGACACAGATACGCAGTATTTT. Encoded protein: CASSLAGGDTDTQYF.

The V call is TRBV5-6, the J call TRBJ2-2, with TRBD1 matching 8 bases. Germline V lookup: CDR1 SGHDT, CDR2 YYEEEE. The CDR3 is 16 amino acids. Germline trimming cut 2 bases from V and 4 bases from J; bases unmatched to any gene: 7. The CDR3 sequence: CASSLGETGVTGELFF. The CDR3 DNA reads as TGTGCCAGCAGCTTAGGCGAGACAGGGGTCACCGGGGAGCTGTTTTTT.

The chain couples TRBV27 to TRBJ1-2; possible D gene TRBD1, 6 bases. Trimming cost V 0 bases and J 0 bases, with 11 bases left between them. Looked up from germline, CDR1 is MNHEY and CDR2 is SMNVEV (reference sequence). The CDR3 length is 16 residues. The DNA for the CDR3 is TGTGCCAGCAGTTTATCGAGGACAGCTACTAACTATGGCTACACCTTC. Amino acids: CASSLSRTATNYGYTF.

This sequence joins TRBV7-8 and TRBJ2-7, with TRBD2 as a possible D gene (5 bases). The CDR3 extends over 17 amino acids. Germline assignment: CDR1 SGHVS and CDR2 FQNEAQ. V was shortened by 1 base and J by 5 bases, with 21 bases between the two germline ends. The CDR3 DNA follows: TGTGCCAGCAGCTTAGTTGGACTCACTATATCCGGCGACGAGCAGTACTTC. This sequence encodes CASSLVGLTISGDEQYF.

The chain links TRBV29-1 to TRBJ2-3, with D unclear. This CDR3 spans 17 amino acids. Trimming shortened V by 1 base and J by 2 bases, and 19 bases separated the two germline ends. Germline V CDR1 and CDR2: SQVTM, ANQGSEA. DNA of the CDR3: TGCAGCGTTGAAGGGAGTGGGGTTTTACTTTACACAGATACGCAGTATTTT. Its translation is CSVEGSGVLLYTDTQYF.

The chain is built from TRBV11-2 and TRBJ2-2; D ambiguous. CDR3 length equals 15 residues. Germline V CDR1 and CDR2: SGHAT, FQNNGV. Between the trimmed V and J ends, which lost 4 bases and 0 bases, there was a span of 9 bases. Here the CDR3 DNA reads TGTGCCAGCAGCTCCCGTAGAACGAACACCGGGGAGCTGTTTTTT. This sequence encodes CASSSRRTNTGELFF. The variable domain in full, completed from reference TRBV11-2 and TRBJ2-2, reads EAGVAQSPRYKIIEKRQSVAFWCNPISGHATLYWYQQILGQGPKLLIQFQNNGVVDDSQLPKDRFSAERLKGVDSTLKIQPAKLEDSAVYLCASSSRRTNTGELFFGEGSRLTVL.

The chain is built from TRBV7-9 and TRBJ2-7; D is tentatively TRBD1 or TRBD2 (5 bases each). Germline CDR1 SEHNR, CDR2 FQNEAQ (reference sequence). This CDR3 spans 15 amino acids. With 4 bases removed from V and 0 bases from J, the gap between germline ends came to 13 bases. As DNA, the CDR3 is TGTGCCAGCAGCTCGGACTGGGGGAGCTCCTACGAGCAGTACTTC. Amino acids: CASSSDWGSSYEQYF.

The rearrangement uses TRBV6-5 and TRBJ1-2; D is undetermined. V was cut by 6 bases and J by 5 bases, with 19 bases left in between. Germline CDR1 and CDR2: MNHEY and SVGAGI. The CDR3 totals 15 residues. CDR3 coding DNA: TGTGCCAGCAGCCCCTTGGACGCCTCTGGATATGGCTACACCTTC. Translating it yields CASSPLDASGYGYTF.

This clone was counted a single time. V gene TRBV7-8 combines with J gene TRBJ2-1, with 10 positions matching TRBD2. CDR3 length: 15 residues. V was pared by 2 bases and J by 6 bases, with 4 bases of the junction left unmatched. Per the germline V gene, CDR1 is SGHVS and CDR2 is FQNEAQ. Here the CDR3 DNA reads TGTGCCAGCAGCTTACGCGCTAGCGGGAGCAATGAGCAGTTCTTC. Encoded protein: CASSLRASGSNEQFF.